A single sample gave rise to the 8 T cell receptor beta chains below, sequenced in a study of blood T cell repertoires in COVID-19. The protocol was immunoSEQ multiplex PCR, while the TCRdb copy is restricted to in-frame clones and leaves out a portion. In the table there are 150,000 to 200,000 clones, roughly 85% of which are singletons. The material sequenced was peripheral blood. The receptors were gathered from a woman aged 45-60 years with COVID-19, enrolled during active disease.

This clone is a singleton in its sample. The chain uses TRBV19 and TRBJ1-2, with a tentative D call TRBD1 (6 bases). The CDR3 is 13 residues long. V was trimmed by 6 bases and J by 5 bases, leaving 13 bases between them. Germline loops: CDR1 LNHDA, CDR2 SQIVND (reference sequence). CDR3 nucleotides: TGTGCCAGTAGCGCGGGGGCCAATTATGGCTACACCTTC. Its translation is CASSAGANYGYTF.

The rearrangement links TRBV5-1 to TRBJ2-2, with 8 positions matching TRBD1. This CDR3 contains 15 residues. Unmatched junction bases numbered 6, after V lost 5 bases and J lost 3 bases. Germline CDR1 is SGHRS and CDR2 is YFSETQ. The CDR3 nucleotides read TGCGCCAGCAGTTTTGGACAGGGCTACACCGGGGAGCTGTTTTTT. Translating gives CASSFGQGYTGELFF. Using reference TRBV5-1 and TRBJ2-2 for the parts outside the CDR3, the full variable domain is KAGVTQTPRYLIKTRGQQVTLSCSPISGHRSVSWYQQTPGQGLQFLFEYFSETQRNKGNFPGRFSGRQFSNSRSEMNVSTLELGDSALYLCASSFGQGYTGELFFGEGSRLTVL.

The sample holds a few counts of this clone. CDR3 in DNA: TGTGCCAGCAGAACAGGGGGCTCTTTGAGTGAGCAGTTCTTC. Amino acids: CASRTGGSLSEQFF. The chain links TRBV6-6 to TRBJ2-1; 9 bases are a match to TRBD1. The CDR3 has 14 amino acids. The V gene end was trimmed by 6 bases and the J gene end by 9 bases; junction bases not matched to a gene: 9. The V gene's germline CDR1 is MNHNY and CDR2 SVGAGI (reference sequence).

The rearrangement links TRBV5-5 to TRBJ2-7; D not resolved. The CDR3 runs 12 residues. Germline V CDR1 and CDR2: SGHKS, YYEKEE (reference sequence). Trimming shortened V by 0 bases and J by 4 bases, and 5 bases separated the two germline ends. In DNA form, the CDR3 reads TGTGCCAGCAGCTTGGCTCAGTACGAGCAGTACTTC. Its protein is CASSLAQYEQYF.

The J gene is TRBJ1-2, the V gene TRBV30; D is possibly TRBD1 (5 bases). V lost 5 bases and J lost 0, with 13 bases in between. This CDR3 has 14 residues. Germline V lookup: CDR1 GTSNPN, CDR2 SVGIG (reference sequence). The CDR3 DNA is TGTGCCTGGGCCGGACACCTCACTAACTATGGCTACACCTTC. The encoded protein is CAWAGHLTNYGYTF.

The chain carries TRBV19 and TRBJ2-5; 7 bases are a match to TRBD2. CDR1 is LNHDA, CDR2 SQIVND, per germline (reference sequence). There are 15 residues in the CDR3. J was trimmed by 2 bases and V by 3 bases; bases with no gene match: 6. CDR3 residues: CASSIQSGLQETQYF. In DNA form, the CDR3 reads TGTGCCAGTAGTATTCAATCGGGACTACAAGAGACCCAGTACTTC.

This sequence joins TRBV29-1 and TRBJ2-1; TRBD1 agrees at 10 bases. From germline, CDR1 is SQVTM and CDR2 ANQGSEA. V lost 0 bases and J lost 9; bases outside the gene matches: 11. The CDR3 sequence is 16 residues long. CDR3 in DNA: TGCAGCGTTGAAGATCTCCCGGGACAGGGGTTGGGTGAGCAGTTCTTC. It encodes CSVEDLPGQGLGEQFF.

The V gene is TRBV19, the J gene TRBJ2-3; TRBD1 agrees at 7 bases. The J segment lost 6 bases and the V segment lost 4 bases, leaving 7 bases of the junction unmatched. The CDR3 is made up of 14 amino acids. In germline, CDR1 is LNHDA, CDR2 SQIVND (reference sequence). As DNA, the CDR3 is TGTGCCAGTAGTACCTCGACAGGGTTGGATACGCAGTATTTT. Translating gives CASSTSTGLDTQYF.